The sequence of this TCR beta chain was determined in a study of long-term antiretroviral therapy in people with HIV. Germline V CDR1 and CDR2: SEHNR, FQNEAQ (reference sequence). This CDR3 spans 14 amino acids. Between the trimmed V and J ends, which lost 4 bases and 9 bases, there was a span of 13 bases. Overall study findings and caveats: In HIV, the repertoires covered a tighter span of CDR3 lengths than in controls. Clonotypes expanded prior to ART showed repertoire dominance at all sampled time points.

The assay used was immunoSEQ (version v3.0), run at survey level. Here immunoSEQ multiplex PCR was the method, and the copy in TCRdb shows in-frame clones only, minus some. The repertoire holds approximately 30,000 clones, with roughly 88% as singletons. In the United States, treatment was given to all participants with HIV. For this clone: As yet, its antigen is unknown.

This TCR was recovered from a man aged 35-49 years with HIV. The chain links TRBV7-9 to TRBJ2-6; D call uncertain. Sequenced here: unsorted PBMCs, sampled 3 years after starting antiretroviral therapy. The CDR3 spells CASSSWVSVNVLTF. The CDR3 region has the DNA TGTGCCAGCAGCTCGTGGGTCTCGGTCAACGTCCTGACTTTC.